A selection of T cell receptor beta chains follows, all from one sample in a study of vaccination and CD4 T cells after COVID-19. The antigens of these receptors remain unknown. One entry per CDR3 protein, called by TCRdb with MiXCR from the PCR reads. The repertoire holds 4,000 to 4,500 distinct CDR3 sequences, with 20% as singletons. Sequenced sample: CD4+ T cells from blood, cultured in vitro. These receptor sequences come from a human donor who had recovered from COVID-19. The CDR3 runs from the conserved cysteine through the conserved F or W. The D gene is left open where the match is weak. Expanded clones are given a class, and other clones once, few, many or no size at all.

>TRBJ2-3|.|TRBV1|.
CTSSQDSYKDRGTDTQYF
TGCACCAGCAGCCAAGATTCCTACAAGGACAGGGGAACAGATACGCAGTATTTT
>TRBJ2-7|.|TRBV19|.
CASSILWGYEQYF
TGTGCCAGTAGTATACTATGGGGTTACGAGCAGTACTTC
>TRBJ1-5|.|TRBV29-1|.
CSVGGVKQPQHF
TGCAGCGTTGGGGGGGTTAAACAGCCCCAGCATTTT
>TRBJ1-2|.|TRBV16|medium-sized
CASSQSRVEGYTF
TGTGCCAGCAGCCAATCCAGGGTAGAAGGCTACACCTTC
>TRBJ2-7|TRBD1|TRBV18|.
CANSTGTGSYEQYF
TGTGCCAACTCAACCGGGACAGGCTCCTACGAGCAGTACTTC
>TRBJ1-2|.|TRBV3-1|few
CASSQVETTGGYTF
TGTGCCAGCAGCCAAGTAGAGACTACTGGTGGCTACACCTTC
>TRBJ2-4|.|TRBV12-3/TRBV12-4|medium-sized
CASSLLGQNIQYF
TGTGCCAGCAGTTTACTCGGACAGAACATTCAGTACTTC
>TRBJ1-6|.|TRBV20-1|few
CSARTEKGYNSPLHF
TGCAGTGCTAGGACGGAGAAAGGGTATAATTCACCCCTCCACTTT
>TRBJ2-1|TRBD2|TRBV20-1|few
CSALGIAGGGNEQFF
TGCAGTGCCCTTGGAATAGCGGGGGGGGGTAATGAGCAGTTCTTC
>TRBJ1-4|.|TRBV6-5|.
CASSYYPGREKLFF
TGTGCCAGCAGTTACTATCCGGGGCGGGAAAAACTGTTTTTT
>TRBJ1-4|.|TRBV2|.
CASKDGHGKLFF
TGTGCCAGCAAAGACGGTCATGGAAAACTGTTTTTT
>TRBJ2-2|TRBD2|TRBV6-5|medium-sized
CASSSFSGGNTGELFF
TGTGCCAGCAGTTCCTTTAGCGGGGGGAACACCGGGGAGCTGTTTTTT
>TRBJ1-1|.|TRBV11-2|.
CASSLTLSPPNTEAFF
TGTGCCAGCAGCCTAACCCTCTCACCCCCCAACACTGAAGCTTTCTTT
>TRBJ2-6|.|TRBV6-1|.
CASRGGSEIRQTAGANVLTF
TGTGCCAGCAGAGGGGGGAGTGAGATTCGACAAACCGCTGGGGCCAACGTCCTGACTTTC
>TRBJ2-7|.|TRBV20-1|.
CSARRPPYEQYF
TGCAGTGCTAGACGACCCCCCTACGAGCAGTACTTC
>TRBJ1-1|.|TRBV30|medium-sized
CAWNLQGNTEAFF
TGTGCCTGGAACTTACAGGGGAACACTGAAGCTTTCTTT
>TRBJ2-6|.|TRBV6-1|.
CASRQANVLTF
TGTGCCAGCAGACAGGCCAACGTCCTGACTTTC
>TRBJ1-1|.|TRBV12-3/TRBV12-4|medium-sized
CASSLGGSTEAFF
TGTGCCAGCAGTTTGGGAGGCTCCACTGAAGCTTTCTTT
>TRBJ2-7|.|TRBV2|medium-sized
CASSDSLGTHGQYF
TGTGCCAGCAGTGATTCTTTGGGCACTCACGGGCAGTACTTC
>TRBJ2-5|.|TRBV9|.
CASSADPGRSRETQYF
TGTGCCAGCAGCGCTGACCCGGGACGATCGCGGGAGACCCAGTACTTC
>TRBJ1-2|.|TRBV18|.
CASSLTGGYGYTF
TGTGCCAGCTCACTTACAGGAGGATATGGCTACACCTTC
>TRBJ2-2|.|TRBV21-1|.
CASSKWGVLAGSNTGELFF
TGTGCCAGCAGCAAATGGGGGGTTCTAGCGGGGTCGAACACCGGGGAGCTGTTTTTT
>TRBJ2-3|.|TRBV7-8|large
CASSPMGDTQYF
TGTGCCAGCAGCCCAATGGGAGATACGCAGTATTTT
>TRBJ2-1|.|TRBV5-1|.
CASSLQGSSYNEQFF
TGCGCCAGCAGCTTACAAGGGAGCTCCTACAATGAGCAGTTCTTC
>TRBJ1-2|.|TRBV5-4|medium-sized
CASSLAIRANYGYTF
TGTGCCAGCAGCTTGGCGATCCGAGCTAACTATGGCTACACCTTC
>TRBJ2-1|.|TRBV20-1|medium-sized
CSARDLRGFNLYNEQFF
TGCAGTGCTAGAGATCTGAGGGGCTTTAACCTCTACAATGAGCAGTTCTTC
>TRBJ1-1|.|TRBV12-2|.
CASRFRDRDRRLNTEAFF
TGTGCAAGTCGCTTCCGCGACCGGGACAGACGATTGAACACTGAAGCTTTCTTT
>TRBJ2-7|TRBD1|TRBV6-1|.
CASSPQGLQLTYEQYF
TGTGCCAGCAGTCCACAGGGGCTCCAACTCACCTACGAGCAGTACTTC